Below, 8 T cell receptor beta chains from the same sample are listed, as sequenced in a study of regulatory T cells in long-lasting Graves disease. Time point described: newly diagnosed GD, antithyroid drugs for less than 3 months. PBMCs were the source of the RNA used for TCR sequencing. Arm-PCR of CDR3 regions and iRepertoire HTBI primers were the basis on which TCR beta libraries were built. TCRdb used MiXCR to reprocess the multiplex PCR reads, holding one entry per CDR3 protein. The sample includes approximately 470,000 distinct CDR3 sequences, 16% of them seen just once. The same sample was also used in a study of T cells in Graves' hyperthyroidism and ophthalmopathy.

The material was peripheral blood mononuclear cells (PBMCs), obtained at new diagnosis, from a patient treated with antithyroid drugs. These receptors originate from a man aged 35 to 55 with Graves disease.

This clonotype was counted between two and nine times. DNA for the CDR3: TGCAGTGCTAGAGGATTAGGGCTAGCGGGAGGGCCTAACACCGGGGAGCTGTTTTTT. Translating gives CSARGLGLAGGPNTGELFF. V and J are TRBV20-1 and TRBJ2-2; TRBD2 agrees at 12 bases. This CDR3 is 19 amino acids long. The V segment lost 1 base and the J segment 2 bases; nucleotides outside the gene matches: 11. The V gene's germline CDR1 is DFQATT and CDR2 SNEGSKA (reference sequence).

The genes are TRBV7-9 and TRBJ1-1, with D possibly TRBD1 on 5 matching bases. CDR1 and CDR2 from the germline V gene are SEHNR and FQNEAQ (reference sequence). CDR3 size: 13 residues. The V and J ends lost 5 bases and 6 bases respectively, with 13 bases between them. The CDR3 spells CASSKPGRPEAFF. As DNA, the CDR3 is TGTGCCAGCAGCAAACCAGGGAGGCCTGAAGCTTTCTTT.

CDR3 sequence: CASSPWTSGFADTQYF. For the CDR3, the DNA is TGCGCCAGCAGCCCCTGGACTAGCGGGTTCGCAGATACGCAGTATTTT. The J gene is TRBJ2-3, the V gene TRBV5-1; 11 bases match TRBD2. The CDR3 totals 16 residues. CDR1 is SGHRS, CDR2 YFSETQ, per germline. V was pared by 4 bases and J by 4 bases, with 8 bases of the junction left unmatched.

Ten or more counts support this clonotype. This sequence joins TRBV28 and TRBJ2-1, with 7 bases matching TRBD1. CDR1 is MDHEN, CDR2 SYDVKM, per germline. The CDR3 contains 15 residues. V dropped 3 bases and J dropped 8; count of bases not matched to a gene: 10. The CDR3 sequence: CASSFVLQGVYEQFF. The CDR3 DNA reads TGTGCCAGCAGTTTCGTGCTCCAGGGGGTTTATGAGCAGTTCTTC. The variable domain in full, completed from reference TRBV28 and TRBJ2-1, reads DVKVTQSSRYLVKRTGEKVFLECVQDMDHENMFWYRQDPGLGLRLIYFSYDVKMKEKGDIPEGYSVSREKKERFSLILESASTNQTSMYLCASSFVLQGVYEQFFGPGTRLTVL.

This clonotype was observed many times. This rearrangement joins TRBV12-3 or TRBV12-4 to TRBJ2-7; TRBD2 agrees at 9 bases. V gave up 3 bases and J gave up 7 bases; unmatched junction bases: 1. The CDR3 is 12 amino acids. CDR3: CASSFGLAEQYF. The CDR3 DNA follows: TGTGCCAGCAGTTTTGGACTAGCGGAGCAGTACTTC.

This clonotype was seen ten or more times. The chain links TRBV28 to TRBJ2-3, with D tentatively TRBD1 or TRBD2 (5 bases each). In germline, CDR1 is MDHEN, CDR2 SYDVKM. The V and J ends lost 5 bases and 4 bases respectively, with 13 bases between them. The CDR3 consists of 14 residues. The CDR3 DNA sequence: TGTGCCAGCAGTCGGGGCCCTGGTCCAGATACGCAGTATTTT. Its translation: CASSRGPGPDTQYF.

This clonotype was found many times. This chain joins TRBV6-2 or TRBV6-3 and TRBJ2-7; TRBD1 aligns across 8 bases. Germline CDR1 MNHEY, CDR2 SVGEGT. V lost 6 bases, J lost 5 bases, and 6 bases stayed unmatched. The length of the CDR3 is 13 residues. The CDR3 loop reads CASRLGQEHEQYF. DNA for the CDR3: TGTGCCAGCAGGTTGGGACAGGAGCACGAGCAGTACTTC.

This clonotype was counted a few times. The chain is built from TRBV2 and TRBJ2-7, with D unclear. V lost 6 bases and J lost 3, with 15 bases in between. The CDR3 totals 14 residues. Per germline, CDR1 SNHLY and CDR2 FYNNEI. The CDR3 region has the DNA TGTGCCAGCAGACACACAGCAACGTACTACGAGCAGTACTTC. This encodes CASRHTATYYEQYF.